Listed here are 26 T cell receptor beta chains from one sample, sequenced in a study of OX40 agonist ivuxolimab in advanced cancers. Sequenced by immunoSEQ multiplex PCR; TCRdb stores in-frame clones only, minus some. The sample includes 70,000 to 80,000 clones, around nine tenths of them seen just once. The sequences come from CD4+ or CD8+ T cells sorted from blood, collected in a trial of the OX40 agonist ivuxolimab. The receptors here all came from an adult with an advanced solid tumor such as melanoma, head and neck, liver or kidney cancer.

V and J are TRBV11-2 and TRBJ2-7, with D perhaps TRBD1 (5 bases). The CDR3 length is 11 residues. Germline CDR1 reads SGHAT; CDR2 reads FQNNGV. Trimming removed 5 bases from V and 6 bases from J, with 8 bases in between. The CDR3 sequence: CASSPGREQYF. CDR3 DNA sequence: TGTGCCAGCAGCCCAGGGCGCGAGCAGTACTTC.

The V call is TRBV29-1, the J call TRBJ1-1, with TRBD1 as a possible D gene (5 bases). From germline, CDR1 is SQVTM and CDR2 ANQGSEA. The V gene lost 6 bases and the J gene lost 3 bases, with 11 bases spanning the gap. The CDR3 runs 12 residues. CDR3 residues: CSVGEGDTEAFF. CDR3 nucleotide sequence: TGCAGCGTGGGAGAAGGGGACACTGAAGCTTTCTTT.

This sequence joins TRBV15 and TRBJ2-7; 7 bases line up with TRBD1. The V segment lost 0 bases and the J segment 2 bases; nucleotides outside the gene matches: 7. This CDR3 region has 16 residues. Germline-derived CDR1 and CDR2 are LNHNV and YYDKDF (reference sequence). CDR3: CATSRERLGTAYEQYF. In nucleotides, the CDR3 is TGTGCCACCAGCAGAGAGCGTCTAGGGACAGCCTACGAGCAGTACTTC.

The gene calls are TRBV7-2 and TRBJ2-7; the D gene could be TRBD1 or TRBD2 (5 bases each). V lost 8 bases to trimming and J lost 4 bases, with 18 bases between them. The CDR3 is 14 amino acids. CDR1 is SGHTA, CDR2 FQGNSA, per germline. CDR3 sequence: CASGAGATIYEQYF. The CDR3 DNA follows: TGTGCCAGCGGGGCGGGCGCTACCATTTACGAGCAGTACTTC.

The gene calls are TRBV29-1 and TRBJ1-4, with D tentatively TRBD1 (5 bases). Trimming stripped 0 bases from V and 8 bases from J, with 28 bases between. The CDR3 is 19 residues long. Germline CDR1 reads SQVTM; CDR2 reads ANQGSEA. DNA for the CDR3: TGCAGCGTTGAAGATCTTCGACAGTCCCCAAAGGTCGCAAGGGAAAAACTGTTTTTT. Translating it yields CSVEDLRQSPKVAREKLFF.

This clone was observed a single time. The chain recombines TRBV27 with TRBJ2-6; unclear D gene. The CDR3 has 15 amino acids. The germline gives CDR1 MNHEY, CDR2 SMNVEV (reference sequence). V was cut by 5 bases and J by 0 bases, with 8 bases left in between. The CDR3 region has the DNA TGTGCCAGCAGTACCTGGGGCTCTGGGGCCAACGTCCTGACTTTC. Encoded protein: CASSTWGSGANVLTF.

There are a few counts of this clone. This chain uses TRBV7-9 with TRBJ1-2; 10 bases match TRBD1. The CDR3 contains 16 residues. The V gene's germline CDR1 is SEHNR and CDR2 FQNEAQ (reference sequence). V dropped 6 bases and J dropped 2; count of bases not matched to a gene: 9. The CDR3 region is CASRGQGVRLNYGYTF. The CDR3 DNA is TGTGCCAGCAGAGGACAGGGGGTTAGGTTGAACTATGGCTACACCTTC.

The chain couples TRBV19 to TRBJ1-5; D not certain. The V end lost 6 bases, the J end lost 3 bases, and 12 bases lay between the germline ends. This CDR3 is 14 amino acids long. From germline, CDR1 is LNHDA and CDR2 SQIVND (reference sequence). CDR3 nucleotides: TGTGCCAGTAGCCTCTTTGACCCCAATCAGCCCCAGCATTTT. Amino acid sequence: CASSLFDPNQPQHF.

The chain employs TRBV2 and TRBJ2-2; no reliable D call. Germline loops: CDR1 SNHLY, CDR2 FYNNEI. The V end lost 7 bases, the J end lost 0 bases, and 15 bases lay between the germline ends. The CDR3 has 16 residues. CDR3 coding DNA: TGTGCCAGCAACGCAGCACTCCAAGCGAACACCGGGGAGCTGTTTTTT. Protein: CASNAALQANTGELFF.

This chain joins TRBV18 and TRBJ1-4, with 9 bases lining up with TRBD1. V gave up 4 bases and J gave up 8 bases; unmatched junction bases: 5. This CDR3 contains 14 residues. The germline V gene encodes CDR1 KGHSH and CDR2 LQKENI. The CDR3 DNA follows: TGTGCCAGCTCACTGGGACAGGGAGGCGAAAAACTGTTTTTT. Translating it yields CASSLGQGGEKLFF.

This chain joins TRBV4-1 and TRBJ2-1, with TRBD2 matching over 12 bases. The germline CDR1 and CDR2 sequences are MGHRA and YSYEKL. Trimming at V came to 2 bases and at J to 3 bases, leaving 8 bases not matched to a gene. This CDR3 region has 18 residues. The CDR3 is CASSQPTGLAGFYNEQFF. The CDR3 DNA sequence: TGCGCCAGCAGCCAACCTACTGGACTAGCGGGATTCTACAATGAGCAGTTCTTC.

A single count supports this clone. CDR3 sequence (DNA): TGTGCCAGCAGTTTGGGCCCCGGAGTCCAAGAGACCCAGTACTTC. This translates into CASSLGPGVQETQYF. The rearrangement joins TRBV27 to TRBJ2-5; D is unclear. V dropped 3 bases and J dropped 1 base, with 12 bases sitting between them. CDR3 length: 15 amino acids. Looked up from germline, CDR1 is MNHEY and CDR2 is SMNVEV (reference sequence).

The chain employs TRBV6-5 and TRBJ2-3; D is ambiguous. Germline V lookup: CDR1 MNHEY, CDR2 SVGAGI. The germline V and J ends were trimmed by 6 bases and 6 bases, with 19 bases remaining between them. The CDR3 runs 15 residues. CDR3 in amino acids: CASRPGGPGGDTQYF. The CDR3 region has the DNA TGTGCCAGCAGGCCGGGTGGCCCGGGTGGGGATACGCAGTATTTT.

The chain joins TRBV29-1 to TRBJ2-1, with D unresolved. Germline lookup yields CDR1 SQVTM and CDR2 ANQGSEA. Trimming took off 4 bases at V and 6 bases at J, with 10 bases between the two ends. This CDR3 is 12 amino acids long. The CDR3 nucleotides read TGCAGCGTTGCAACGGTCAGCAATGAGCAGTTCTTC. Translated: CSVATVSNEQFF.

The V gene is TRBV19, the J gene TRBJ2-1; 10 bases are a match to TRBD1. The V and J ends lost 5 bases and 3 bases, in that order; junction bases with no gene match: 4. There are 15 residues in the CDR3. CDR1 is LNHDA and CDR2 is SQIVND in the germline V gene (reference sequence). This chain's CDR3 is CASSYGTGVYNEQFF. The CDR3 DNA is TGTGCCAGTAGTTACGGGACAGGGGTCTACAATGAGCAGTTCTTC. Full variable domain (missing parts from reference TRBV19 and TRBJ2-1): DGGITQSPKYLFRKEGQNVTLSCEQNLNHDAMYWYRQDPGQGLRLIYYSQIVNDFQKGDIAEGYSVSREKKESFPLTVTSAQKNPTAFYLCASSYGTGVYNEQFFGPGTRLTVL.

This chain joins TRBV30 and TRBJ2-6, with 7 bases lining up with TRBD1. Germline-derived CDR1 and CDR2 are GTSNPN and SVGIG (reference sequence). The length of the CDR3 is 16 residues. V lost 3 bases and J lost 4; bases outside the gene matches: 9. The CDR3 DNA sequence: TGTGCCTGGAGCTGGCAGGGGGTCGGAGGGGCCAACGTCCTGACTTTC. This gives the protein CAWSWQGVGGANVLTF.

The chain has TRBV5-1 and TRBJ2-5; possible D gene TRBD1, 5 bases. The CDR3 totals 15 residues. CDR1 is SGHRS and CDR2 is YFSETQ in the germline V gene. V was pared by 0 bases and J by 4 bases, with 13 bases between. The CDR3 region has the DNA TGCGCCAGCAGCTTGGGGCCAGGGATGAGAGAGACCCAGTACTTC. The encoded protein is CASSLGPGMRETQYF. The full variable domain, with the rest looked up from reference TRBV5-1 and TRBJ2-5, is KAGVTQTPRYLIKTRGQQVTLSCSPISGHRSVSWYQQTPGQGLQFLFEYFSETQRNKGNFPGRFSGRQFSNSRSEMNVSTLELGDSALYLCASSLGPGMRETQYFGPGTRLLVL.

The CDR3 DNA is TGTGCCAGCAGCTTAGTCTCTAGCGGGAGTTTAGATACGCAGTATTTT. Its protein product is CASSLVSSGSLDTQYF. The V gene is TRBV7-8, the J gene TRBJ2-3; 10 bases are shared with TRBD2. V was pared by 1 base and J by 5 bases, with 6 bases of the junction left unmatched. The CDR3 sequence is 16 residues long. CDR1 and CDR2 from the germline V gene are SGHVS and FQNEAQ.

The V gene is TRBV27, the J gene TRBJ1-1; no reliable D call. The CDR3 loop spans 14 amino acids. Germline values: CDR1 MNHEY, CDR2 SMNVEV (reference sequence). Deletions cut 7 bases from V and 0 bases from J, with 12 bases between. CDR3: CASNRAAMNTEAFF. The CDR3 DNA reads TGTGCCAGCAATAGGGCGGCGATGAACACTGAAGCTTTCTTT.

As DNA, the CDR3 is TGCGCCAGCAGCCCCCTCAGCAATCAGCCCCAGCATTTT. Protein: CASSPLSNQPQHF. The chain has TRBV4-1 and TRBJ1-5; D is undetermined. The CDR3 sequence is 13 residues long. The germline V and J ends were trimmed by 4 bases and 1 base, with 5 bases remaining between them. CDR1 is MGHRA, CDR2 YSYEKL, per germline.

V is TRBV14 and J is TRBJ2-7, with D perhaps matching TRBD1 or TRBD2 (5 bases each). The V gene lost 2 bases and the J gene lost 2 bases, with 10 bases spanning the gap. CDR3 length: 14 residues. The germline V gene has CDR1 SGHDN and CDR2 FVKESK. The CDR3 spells CASSQLVGPYEQYF. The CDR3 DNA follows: TGTGCCAGCAGCCAATTAGTGGGACCCTACGAGCAGTACTTC.

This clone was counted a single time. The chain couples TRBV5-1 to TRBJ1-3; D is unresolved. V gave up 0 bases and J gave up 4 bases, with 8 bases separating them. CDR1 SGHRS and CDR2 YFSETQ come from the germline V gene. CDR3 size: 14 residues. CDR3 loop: CASSLGVSGNTIYF. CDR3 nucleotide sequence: TGCGCCAGCAGCTTGGGGGTTTCGGGAAACACCATATATTTT.

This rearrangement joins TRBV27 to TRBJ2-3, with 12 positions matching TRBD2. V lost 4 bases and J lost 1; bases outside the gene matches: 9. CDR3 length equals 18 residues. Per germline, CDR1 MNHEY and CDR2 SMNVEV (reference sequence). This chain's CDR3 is CASSWGMGLAGRTDTQYF. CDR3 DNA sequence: TGTGCCAGCAGTTGGGGCATGGGACTAGCGGGCCGCACAGATACGCAGTATTTT.

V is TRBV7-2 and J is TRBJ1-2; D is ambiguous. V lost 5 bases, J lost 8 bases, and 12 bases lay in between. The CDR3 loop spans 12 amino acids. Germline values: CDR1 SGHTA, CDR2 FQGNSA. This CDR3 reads CASSDRTGGYTF. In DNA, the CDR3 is TGTGCCAGCAGCGACCGGACGGGGGGCTACACCTTC.

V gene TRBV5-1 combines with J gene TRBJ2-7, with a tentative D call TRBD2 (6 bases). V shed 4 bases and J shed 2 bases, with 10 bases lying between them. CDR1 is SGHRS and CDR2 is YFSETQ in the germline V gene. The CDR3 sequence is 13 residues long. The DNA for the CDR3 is TGCGCCAGCAGCGTGGGACTTCCCTACGAGCAGTACTTC. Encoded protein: CASSVGLPYEQYF.

This CDR3 is CASRREGPTSSYNEQFF. The CDR3 bases are TGTGCCAGCAGGCGGGAGGGTCCAACAAGCTCCTACAATGAGCAGTTCTTC. This sequence joins TRBV2 and TRBJ2-1; 9 positions match TRBD2. The CDR3 contains 17 residues. Germline CDR1 reads SNHLY; CDR2 reads FYNNEI. With 6 bases clipped from V and 0 bases from J, the junction kept 9 bases outside the gene matches.